This TCR beta chain was recorded in a study of blood T cell repertoires in COVID-19. On the study more broadly: Specimens from acute and convalescent COVID-19 originated in the United States, Italy and Spain.

Clones were read by immunoSEQ multiplex PCR, and TCRdb kept only the in-frame ones, dropping some. The data contain roughly 380,000 clones, around 85% of them singletons. This clone has a count of ten or more. This CDR3 has 16 residues. J was trimmed by 6 bases and V by 1 base; bases with no gene match: 7. CDR1 is SGHNT and CDR2 is YYREEE in the germline V gene (reference sequence). The V and J genes are TRBV5-4 and TRBJ1-2, with 12 bases matching TRBD1. Sequenced: peripheral blood. The clonotype comes from a woman aged 18-29 years with acute or convalescent COVID-19. The CDR3 DNA is TGTGCCAGCAGCTTGAGCTATGGGACAGGGGGCAATGGCTACACCTTC. The encoded protein is CASSLSYGTGGNGYTF.